This TCR beta chain was captured by sequencing in a study of vaccination effects on CD4 cells after COVID-19. The overall study: Relative to the second dose, post-vaccine samples were obtained a median of 72 days later.

Concerning this clone itself: Its antigen is still unknown.

Broader study findings: Marked clonal contraction of both clone types appeared late after vaccination.

The authors isolated CD4+ T cells after roughly eleven days of culture. Of the BNT162b2 and mRNA-1273 vaccines, participants received two doses of one or the other. There are 17 residues in the CDR3. Germline trimming cut 3 bases from V and 0 bases from J; bases unmatched to any gene: 6. Only in-frame clones appear in the TCRdb table, and some are missing; sequencing was by immunoSEQ multiplex PCR. The sample lists 50,000 to 70,000 clones; roughly four fifths were seen once. The TCR originated in a human donor who received a COVID-19 vaccine. The V gene is TRBV5-3, the J gene TRBJ1-3; 10 bases align to TRBD1. TRBV5-3 is noted as an ORF with a role that remains uncertain. The sequenced sample was CD4+ T cells from PBMCs cultured without peptide, obtained after COVID-19 vaccination. The CDR3 sequence is CARSWTGTGDSGNTIYF. CDR3 coding DNA: TGTGCCAGAAGCTGGACCGGGACAGGGGACTCTGGAAACACCATATATTTT.